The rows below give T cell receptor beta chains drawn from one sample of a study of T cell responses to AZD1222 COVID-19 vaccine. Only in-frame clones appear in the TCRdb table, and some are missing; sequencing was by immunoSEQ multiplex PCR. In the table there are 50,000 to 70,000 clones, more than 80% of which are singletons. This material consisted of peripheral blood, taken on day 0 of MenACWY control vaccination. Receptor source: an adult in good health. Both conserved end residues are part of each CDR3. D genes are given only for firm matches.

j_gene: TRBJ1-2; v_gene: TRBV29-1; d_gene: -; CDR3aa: CSVETRGIYGYTF; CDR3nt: TGCAGCGTTGAAACCAGGGGTATCTATGGCTACACCTTC
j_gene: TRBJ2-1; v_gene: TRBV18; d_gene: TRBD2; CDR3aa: CASSPPEVAGYNEQFF; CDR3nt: TGTGCCAGCTCACCACCGGAAGTAGCGGGGTACAATGAGCAGTTCTTC
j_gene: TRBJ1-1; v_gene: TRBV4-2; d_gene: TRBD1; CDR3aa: CASSQELGRRQGKNTEAFF; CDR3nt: TGTGCCAGCAGCCAAGAATTAGGTAGGAGACAGGGGAAGAACACTGAAGCTTTCTTT
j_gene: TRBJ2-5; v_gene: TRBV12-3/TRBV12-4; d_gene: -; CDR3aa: CASSLGTQETRYF; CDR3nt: TGTGCCAGCAGTCTCGGGACCCAAGAGACCCGGTACTTC
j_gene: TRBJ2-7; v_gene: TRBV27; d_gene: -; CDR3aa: CAVVGTVDEQYF; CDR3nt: TGTGCCGTGGTGGGGACTGTAGACGAGCAGTACTTC
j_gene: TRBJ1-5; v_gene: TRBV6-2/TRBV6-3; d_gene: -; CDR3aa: CASTPWSGDNQPQHF; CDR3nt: TGTGCCAGCACCCCTTGGAGCGGTGACAATCAGCCCCAGCATTTT
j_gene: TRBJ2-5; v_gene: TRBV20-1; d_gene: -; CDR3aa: CSASLAETQYF; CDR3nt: TGCAGTGCTAGTCTCGCAGAGACCCAGTACTTC
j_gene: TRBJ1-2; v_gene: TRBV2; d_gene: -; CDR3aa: CASSDVGTDANYGYTF; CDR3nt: TGTGCCAGCAGTGACGTAGGGACGGACGCTAACTATGGCTACACCTTC
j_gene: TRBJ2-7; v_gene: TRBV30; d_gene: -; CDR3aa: CAYDRAGRIHEQYF; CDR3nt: TGTGCTTACGATCGGGCAGGGCGAATCCACGAGCAGTACTTC
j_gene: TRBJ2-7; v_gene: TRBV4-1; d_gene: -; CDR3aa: CASSQDSLLHTYEQYF; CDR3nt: TGCGCCAGCAGCCAAGATTCACTGTTACATACCTACGAGCAGTACTTC
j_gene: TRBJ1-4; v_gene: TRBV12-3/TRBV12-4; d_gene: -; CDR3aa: CASSRNGGEKLFF; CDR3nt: TGTGCCAGCAGTCGGAACGGAGGTGAAAAACTGTTTTTT
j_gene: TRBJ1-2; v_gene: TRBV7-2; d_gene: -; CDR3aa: CASSSGPPNYGYTF; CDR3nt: TGTGCCAGCAGCTCCGGTCCACCTAACTATGGCTACACCTTC
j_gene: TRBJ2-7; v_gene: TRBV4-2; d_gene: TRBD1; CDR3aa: CASSQTGQGGYEQYF; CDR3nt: TGTGCCAGCAGCCAAACAGGACAGGGAGGCTACGAGCAGTACTTC